One sample yielded the 16 T cell receptor beta chains listed below, sequenced in a study of CD8 T cells in Susac syndrome. Reverse transcription of about 0.45 to 1 ug RNA was carried out with random hexamers. Via MiXCR, TCRdb re-called the immunoSEQ multiplex PCR reads, giving one row per CDR3 protein. The table has just under 150,000 distinct CDR3 sequences, roughly 94% seen once. Sequencing was done on a sample of CD4+ T cells from PBMCs. The source of these receptors is a human donor in good health.

The chain employs TRBV20-1 and TRBJ2-5; a weak D match, TRBD2 (7 bases). With 6 bases removed from V and 1 base from J, the gap between germline ends came to 15 bases. Looked up from germline, CDR1 is DFQATT and CDR2 is SNEGSKA (reference sequence). The CDR3 totals 14 residues. CDR3 DNA sequence: TGCAGTGCCGCAGCGGGACAAACCCAAGAGACCCAGTACTTC. Residues: CSAAAGQTQETQYF.

V and J are TRBV6-5 and TRBJ2-4; TRBD1 aligns across 8 bases. This CDR3 is built from 14 residues. With 6 bases clipped from V and 7 bases from J, the junction kept 8 bases outside the gene matches. Germline V gene lookup returns CDR1 MNHEY and CDR2 SVGAGI. This chain's CDR3 is CASRTGAPMNIQYF. The CDR3 nucleotides read TGTGCCAGCAGGACAGGGGCCCCAATGAACATTCAGTACTTC.

The V and J genes are TRBV19 and TRBJ2-5, with D perhaps TRBD1 (6 bases). The germline V and J ends were trimmed by 8 bases and 5 bases, with 15 bases remaining between them. The CDR3 contains 13 residues. Germline CDR1 is LNHDA and CDR2 is SQIVND (reference sequence). The DNA of the CDR3 is TGTGCCAGTGCCGGACAGTTTGGCGAGACCCAGTACTTC. Its protein is CASAGQFGETQYF. Combining the CDR3 with reference TRBV19 and TRBJ2-5 gives the whole variable domain DGGITQSPKYLFRKEGQNVTLSCEQNLNHDAMYWYRQDPGQGLRLIYYSQIVNDFQKGDIAEGYSVSREKKESFPLTVTSAQKNPTAFYLCASAGQFGETQYFGPGTRLLVL.

The rearrangement joins TRBV5-6 to TRBJ2-2; a possible D gene is TRBD2 (6 bases). This CDR3 contains 15 residues. Deletions cut 0 bases from V and 4 bases from J, with 10 bases between. Germline values: CDR1 SGHDT, CDR2 YYEEEE. The chain's CDR3 is CASSLVGGGTGELFF. CDR3 DNA: TGTGCCAGCAGCTTGGTGGGAGGCGGCACCGGGGAGCTGTTTTTT.

The chain uses TRBV27 and TRBJ2-3; 13 bases match TRBD2. Germline V gives CDR1 MNHEY, CDR2 SMNVEV (reference sequence). CDR3 length: 18 amino acids. The V gene end was trimmed by 6 bases and the J gene end by 2 bases; junction bases not matched to a gene: 11. This chain's CDR3 is CASSPPWTSGSNTDTQYF. The CDR3 nucleotides read TGTGCCAGCAGCCCGCCGTGGACTAGCGGGAGTAACACAGATACGCAGTATTTT.

The CDR3 DNA reads TGCAGTGCGGAGCATGGGGGGGCATCTGGCGAGCAGTACTTC. It encodes CSAEHGGASGEQYF. J is TRBJ2-7 and V is TRBV20-1, with D possibly matching TRBD2 (7 bases). The CDR3 loop spans 14 amino acids. Trimming stripped 6 bases from V and 6 bases from J, with 21 bases between. Germline values: CDR1 DFQATT, CDR2 SNEGSKA (reference sequence).

This chain joins TRBV7-3 and TRBJ2-2; D call uncertain. The CDR3 length is 13 residues. Looked up from germline, CDR1 is SGHTA and CDR2 is FQGTGA. Trimming cost V 2 bases and J 4 bases, with 5 bases left between them. The CDR3 region has the DNA TGTGCCAGCAGCTTACAGGCCACCGGGGAGCTGTTTTTT. The encoded protein is CASSLQATGELFF. The full variable domain, rest sourced from reference TRBV7-3 and TRBJ2-2, is GAGVSQTPSNKVTEKGKYVELRCDPISGHTALYWYRQSLGQGPEFLIYFQGTGAADDSGLPNDRFFAVRPEGSVSTLKIQRTERGDSAVYLCASSLQATGELFFGEGSRLTVL.

The chain is built from TRBV28 and TRBJ1-2; a possible D gene is TRBD1 (6 bases). Trimming cost V 2 bases and J 0 bases, with 16 bases left between them. In germline, CDR1 is MDHEN, CDR2 SYDVKM. The CDR3 spans 17 residues. The CDR3 protein is CASSLAGAQLANYGYTF. Here the CDR3 DNA reads TGTGCCAGCAGTTTAGCGGGGGCCCAATTAGCTAACTATGGCTACACCTTC.

Written as DNA, the CDR3 is TGTGCCAGCAGTGAACACAGGTGGGGCGGCGAGCAGTACTTC. It specifies CASSEHRWGGEQYF. J is TRBJ2-7 and V is TRBV2; D may be TRBD1 (5 bases). The V gene's germline CDR1 is SNHLY and CDR2 FYNNEI. The germline V and J ends were trimmed by 2 bases and 6 bases, with 14 bases remaining between them. CDR3 size: 14 residues.

The chain combines TRBV2 with TRBJ2-7; D is uncertain. This CDR3 spans 11 amino acids. Trimming left V 6 bases short and J 4 bases short, with 7 bases between. Germline CDR1 and CDR2: SNHLY and FYNNEI. This chain's CDR3 is CASSTLYEQYF. DNA for the CDR3: TGTGCCAGCAGCACCCTATACGAGCAGTACTTC.

CDR3 DNA: TGTGCCAGCAGTTTATGGGGAGGCCAGAACACTGAAGCTTTCTTT. Translating gives CASSLWGGQNTEAFF. The V gene is TRBV27, the J gene TRBJ1-1; no clear D. Per the germline V gene, CDR1 is MNHEY and CDR2 is SMNVEV (reference sequence). V lost 1 base and J lost 1, with 10 bases in between. This CDR3 has 15 amino acids.

Written as DNA, the CDR3 is TGTGCCAGCAATAGAGGGAGGGTGAACACTGAAGCTTTCTTT. Encoded protein: CASNRGRVNTEAFF. J is TRBJ1-1 and V is TRBV2; D is undetermined. CDR1 SNHLY and CDR2 FYNNEI come from the germline V gene. CDR3 length: 14 amino acids. V lost 7 bases and J 0 bases, leaving 12 bases between the germline ends.

The rearrangement links TRBV29-1 to TRBJ2-1, with 12 bases lining up with TRBD1. CDR3 length: 13 amino acids. V shed 6 bases, J shed 7 bases, and the junction held 4 bases outside the gene matches. Germline V CDR1 and CDR2: SQVTM, ANQGSEA. The CDR3 DNA reads as TGCAGCGTAGGGACAGGGGGCGGGAATGAGCAGTTCTTC. It codes for CSVGTGGGNEQFF.

This chain links TRBV6-1 with TRBJ2-3; D possibly uses TRBD1 or TRBD2 (6 bases each). This CDR3 has 14 residues. V was shortened by 1 base and J by 4 bases, with 9 bases between the two germline ends. Germline loops: CDR1 MNHNS, CDR2 SASEGT. The CDR3 DNA reads as TGTGCCAGCAGTGAAGGTGGGGGGCCAGATACGCAGTATTTT. Amino acids: CASSEGGGPDTQYF.

The CDR3 DNA reads TGCAGCGTTGGGACTAGCGGAGATACGCAGTATTTT. Its protein product is CSVGTSGDTQYF. The chain employs TRBV29-1 and TRBJ2-3; TRBD2 aligns across 10 bases. V lost 4 bases to trimming and J lost 5 bases; unmatched junction nucleotides: 0. Germline assignment: CDR1 SQVTM and CDR2 ANQGSEA. The CDR3 is made up of 12 amino acids.

This clonotype appeared once. The chain combines TRBV19 with TRBJ2-6; 9 bases line up with TRBD1. The V gene end was trimmed by 7 bases and the J gene end by 0 bases; junction bases not matched to a gene: 7. There are 17 residues in the CDR3. Germline loops: CDR1 LNHDA, CDR2 SQIVND (reference sequence). The CDR3 DNA reads TGTGCCAGTACCCCGGGACAGGGAAGCTCTGGGGCCAACGTCCTGACTTTC. As protein: CASTPGQGSSGANVLTF.